Included here is one TCR beta chain sequence, with context. The ends were cut back, 3 bases at V and 2 bases at J, with 8 bases in the middle. Germline loops: CDR1 SEHNR, CDR2 FQNEAQ (reference sequence). The CDR3 is 14 amino acids. Clones were read by immunoSEQ multiplex PCR, and TCRdb kept only the in-frame ones, dropping some. The sample has about 43,000 clones; 88% are singletons. This sample was taken from a study of PD-L1 blockade in urothelial cancer. Study in general: About 90% of the roughly 30 patients were men who had bladder-origin urothelial cancer.

The gene calls are TRBV7-9 and TRBJ1-3; unclear D gene. Material: PBMCs, obtained around atezolizumab (anti-PD-L1) treatment. The TCR originated in a man older than 75 with urothelial cancer. In DNA, the CDR3 is TGTGCCAGCAGCTTCCCGGGGACTGGAAACACCATATATTTT. Its translation is CASSFPGTGNTIYF.